The rows below give T cell receptor beta chains drawn from one sample of a study of blood T cell repertoires in COVID-19. Only in-frame clones appear in the TCRdb table, and some are missing; sequencing was by immunoSEQ multiplex PCR. The sample yields approximately 290,000 clones, around 90% seen once. The sample comprised PBMCs or T cells enriched from blood (not recorded which). These receptors were collected from a woman between 18 and 29 years old with acute COVID-19. Both conserved end residues are part of each CDR3. D genes are given only for firm matches. Clone size is stated in some rows and not others, as once, few, many or a class when expanded.

v_call: TRBV11-2
d_call: NA
clone_size: NA
j_call: TRBJ1-2
cdr3_aa: CASSLNRVSYYGYTF
cdr3_nt: TGTGCCAGCAGCTTAAACCGGGTCAGCTACTATGGCTACACCTTC

v_call: TRBV12-3/TRBV12-4
d_call: NA
clone_size: NA
j_call: TRBJ1-2
cdr3_aa: CASSSGTVGYTF
cdr3_nt: TGTGCCAGCAGTTCCGGGACTGTTGGCTACACCTTC

v_call: TRBV14
d_call: TRBD2
clone_size: NA
j_call: TRBJ2-7
cdr3_aa: CASSQTTSGPPYEQYF
cdr3_nt: TGTGCCAGCAGCCAAACGACTAGCGGGCCTCCCTACGAGCAGTACTTC

v_call: TRBV12-3/TRBV12-4
d_call: TRBD2
clone_size: NA
j_call: TRBJ2-4
cdr3_aa: CASSFKRESIQYF
cdr3_nt: TGTGCCAGCAGTTTTAAGCGGGAGAGCATTCAGTACTTC

v_call: TRBV13
d_call: NA
clone_size: NA
j_call: TRBJ2-5
cdr3_aa: CASSIRGDETQYF
cdr3_nt: TGTGCCAGCAGTATCAGGGGAGACGAGACCCAGTACTTC

v_call: TRBV21-1
d_call: NA
clone_size: NA
j_call: TRBJ2-5
cdr3_aa: CASSTGFGGSRETQYF
cdr3_nt: TGTGCCAGCAGCACCGGATTTGGCGGGAGTCGGGAGACCCAGTACTTC

v_call: TRBV19
d_call: NA
clone_size: once
j_call: TRBJ1-4
cdr3_aa: CASSSGQINEKLFF
cdr3_nt: TGTGCCAGTAGTAGCGGACAGATCAATGAAAAACTGTTTTTT

v_call: TRBV5-1
d_call: TRBD1
clone_size: NA
j_call: TRBJ2-7
cdr3_aa: CASSPGTVSYEQYF
cdr3_nt: TGCGCCAGCAGCCCCGGGACAGTATCCTACGAGCAGTACTTC

v_call: TRBV7-7
d_call: TRBD2
clone_size: NA
j_call: TRBJ2-2
cdr3_aa: CATGTSGRAGTGELFF
cdr3_nt: TGTGCTACCGGGACTAGCGGGAGGGCCGGGACCGGGGAGCTGTTTTTT

v_call: TRBV28
d_call: NA
clone_size: NA
j_call: TRBJ2-3
cdr3_aa: CASSSGQGTDTQYF
cdr3_nt: TGTGCCAGCAGTTCTGGGCAGGGAACAGATACGCAGTATTTT

v_call: TRBV7-9
d_call: TRBD1
clone_size: NA
j_call: TRBJ1-2
cdr3_aa: CASSLEETGYYGYTF
cdr3_nt: TGTGCCAGCAGCTTAGAAGAGACAGGGTACTATGGCTACACCTTC

v_call: TRBV5-6
d_call: TRBD1
clone_size: NA
j_call: TRBJ1-2
cdr3_aa: CASSRPSRGLLSGYTF
cdr3_nt: TGTGCCAGCAGCCGGCCCTCCAGGGGGTTATTAAGTGGCTACACCTTC

v_call: TRBV11-1
d_call: TRBD1
clone_size: NA
j_call: TRBJ2-1
cdr3_aa: CASSFDRVNYNEQFF
cdr3_nt: TGTGCCAGCAGCTTTGACAGGGTCAACTACAATGAGCAGTTCTTC

v_call: TRBV7-3
d_call: TRBD1
clone_size: NA
j_call: TRBJ1-1
cdr3_aa: CASSRQNRGLNTEAFF
cdr3_nt: TGTGCCAGCAGTCGTCAAAACAGGGGGCTGAACACTGAAGCTTTCTTT

v_call: TRBV6-1
d_call: NA
clone_size: NA
j_call: TRBJ2-7
cdr3_aa: CASSGARTAYEAGQYF
cdr3_nt: TGTGCCAGCAGTGGAGCCAGGACAGCTTATGAGGCGGGGCAGTACTTC

v_call: TRBV15
d_call: TRBD1
clone_size: NA
j_call: TRBJ1-5
cdr3_aa: CATSRGTGSNQPQHF
cdr3_nt: TGTGCCACCAGCAGGGGGACAGGGAGTAATCAGCCCCAGCATTTT